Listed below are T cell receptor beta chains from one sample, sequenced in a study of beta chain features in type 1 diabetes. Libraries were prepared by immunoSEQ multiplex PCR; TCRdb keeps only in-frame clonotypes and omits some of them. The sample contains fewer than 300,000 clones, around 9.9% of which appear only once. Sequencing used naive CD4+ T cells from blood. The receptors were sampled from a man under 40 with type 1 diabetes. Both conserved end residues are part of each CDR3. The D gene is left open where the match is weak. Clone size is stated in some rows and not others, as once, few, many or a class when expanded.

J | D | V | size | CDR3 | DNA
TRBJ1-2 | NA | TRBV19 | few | CASSTPDRNYGYTF | TGTGCCAGTAGTACCCCCGACAGGAACTATGGCTACACCTTC
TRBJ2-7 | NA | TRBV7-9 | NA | CASSPILPTYEQYF | TGTGCCAGCAGCCCAATCCTACCCACCTACGAGCAGTACTTC
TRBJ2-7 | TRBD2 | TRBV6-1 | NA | CASSKTSGASYEQYF | TGTGCCAGCAGTAAGACTAGCGGGGCTTCCTACGAGCAGTACTTC
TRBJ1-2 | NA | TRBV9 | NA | CASSVEGDLYGYTF | TGTGCCAGCAGCGTAGAGGGAGACTTGTATGGCTACACCTTC
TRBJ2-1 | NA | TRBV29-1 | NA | CSGWGDTGSYNEQFF | TGCAGCGGGTGGGGGGATACCGGCTCCTACAATGAGCAGTTCTTC
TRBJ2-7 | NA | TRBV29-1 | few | CSARGFSYEQYF | TGCAGCGCCAGGGGTTTCTCCTACGAGCAGTACTTC
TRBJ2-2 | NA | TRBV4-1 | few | CASSFQWRANTGELFF | TGCGCCAGCAGCTTCCAGTGGAGGGCGAACACCGGGGAGCTGTTTTTT
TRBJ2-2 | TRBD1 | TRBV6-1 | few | CASLRGPTGELFF | TGTGCCAGCCTAAGGGGGCCCACCGGGGAGCTGTTTTTT
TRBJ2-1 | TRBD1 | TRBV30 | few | CAWSRGQGPYNEQFF | TGTGCCTGGAGCAGAGGACAGGGGCCCTACAATGAGCAGTTCTTC
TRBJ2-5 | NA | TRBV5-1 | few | CASSLIGVGETQYF | TGCGCCAGCAGCTTGATAGGAGTGGGAGAGACCCAGTACTTC
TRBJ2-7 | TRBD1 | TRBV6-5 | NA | CASRRATGGNEQYF | TGTGCCAGCAGACGGGCCACAGGGGGTAACGAGCAGTACTTC
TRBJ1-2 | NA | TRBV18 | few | CASSPTGLDYGYTF | TGTGCCAGCTCACCAACGGGTCTCGACTATGGCTACACCTTC
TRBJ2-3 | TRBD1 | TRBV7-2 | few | CASSLVGTELHTQYF | TGTGCCAGCAGCTTAGTCGGGACAGAGTTACATACGCAGTATTTT
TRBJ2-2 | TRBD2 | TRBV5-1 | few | CASSLSGLANTGELFF | TGCGCCAGCAGCCTGTCGGGACTAGCGAACACCGGGGAGCTGTTTTTT
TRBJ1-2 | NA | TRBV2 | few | CASSDRGVSGGYTF | TGTGCCAGCAGTGACAGGGGAGTATCGGGAGGCTACACCTTC
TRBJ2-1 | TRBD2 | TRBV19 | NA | CASTRSVAGVTNEQFF | TGTGCCAGTACCCGCTCAGTAGCGGGGGTGACCAATGAGCAGTTCTTC
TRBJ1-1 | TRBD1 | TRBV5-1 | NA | CASSPRQGGTEAFF | TGCGCCAGCAGCCCTCGACAGGGGGGGACTGAAGCTTTCTTT
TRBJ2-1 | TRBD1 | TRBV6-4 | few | CARPGQGLNEQFF | TGTGCCAGACCGGGACAGGGGTTGAATGAGCAGTTCTTC
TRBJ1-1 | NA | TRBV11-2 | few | CASSLRVDRNTEAFF | TGTGCCAGCAGCTTAAGAGTGGACAGGAACACTGAAGCTTTCTTT
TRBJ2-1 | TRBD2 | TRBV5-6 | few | CASRPGGYNEQFF | TGTGCCAGCAGACCCGGGGGGTACAATGAGCAGTTCTTC
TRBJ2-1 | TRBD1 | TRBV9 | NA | CASSRDRGYYNEQFF | TGTGCCAGCAGCCGGGACAGGGGGTACTACAATGAGCAGTTCTTC
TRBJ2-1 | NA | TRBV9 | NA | CASSVAVSYNEQFF | TGTGCCAGCAGCGTAGCAGTCTCCTACAATGAGCAGTTCTTC
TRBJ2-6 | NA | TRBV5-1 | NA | CASRRQGLTGANVLTF | TGCGCCAGCAGACGGCAGGGTTTGACTGGGGCCAACGTCCTGACTTTC
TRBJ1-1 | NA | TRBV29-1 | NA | CSVGQNQNTEAFF | TGCAGCGTAGGACAGAATCAAAACACTGAAGCTTTCTTT
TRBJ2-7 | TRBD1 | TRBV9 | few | CASSVAQGDEQYF | TGTGCCAGCAGCGTAGCACAGGGGGACGAGCAGTACTTC
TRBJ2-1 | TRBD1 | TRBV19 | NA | CASSFGTGSNEQFF | TGTGCCAGTAGTTTCGGGACAGGGTCGAATGAGCAGTTCTTC
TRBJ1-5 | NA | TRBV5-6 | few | CASSSGHQEPQHF | TGTGCCAGCAGCTCGGGACATCAGGAGCCCCAGCATTTT
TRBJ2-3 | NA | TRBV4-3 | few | CASSHRHSQSTDTQYF | TGCGCCAGCAGCCACCGACACAGCCAAAGCACAGATACGCAGTATTTT
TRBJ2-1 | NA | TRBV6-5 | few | CASSSGGNEQFF | TGTGCCAGCAGTTCAGGGGGGAATGAGCAGTTCTTC
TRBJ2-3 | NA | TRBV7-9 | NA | CASSPYRSRFVTDTQYF | TGTGCCAGCAGCCCGTACAGGAGCCGCTTTGTCACAGATACGCAGTATTTT
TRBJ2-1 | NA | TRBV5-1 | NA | CASSSSTTYNEQFF | TGCGCCAGCAGCTCCTCGACTACCTACAATGAGCAGTTCTTC
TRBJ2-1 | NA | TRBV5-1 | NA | CASSLGTRDNEQFF | TGCGCCAGCAGCTTGGGGACTCGAGACAATGAGCAGTTCTTC
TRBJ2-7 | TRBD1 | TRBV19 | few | CASSIAGGRRGEQYF | TGTGCCAGTAGTATAGCAGGGGGCCGCCGGGGCGAGCAGTACTTC
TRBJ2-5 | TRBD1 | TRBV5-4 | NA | CASTLSIVGRGQWGQETQYF | TGTGCCAGCACCCTATCCATCGTGGGCCGGGGACAGTGGGGCCAAGAGACCCAGTACTTC
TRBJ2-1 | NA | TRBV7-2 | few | CASSPRWGDEQFF | TGTGCCAGCAGCCCAAGGTGGGGGGATGAGCAGTTCTTC
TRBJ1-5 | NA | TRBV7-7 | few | CASSGYAPPHF | TGTGCTAGCAGCGGTTACGCGCCTCCGCATTTT
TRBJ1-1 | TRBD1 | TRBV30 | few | CAWSVTTGSAEAFF | TGTGCCTGGAGTGTTACGACAGGGTCTGCTGAAGCTTTCTTT
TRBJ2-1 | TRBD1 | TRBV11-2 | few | CASSLGQGGYNEQFF | TGTGCCAGCAGCTTGGGACAGGGAGGATACAATGAGCAGTTCTTC
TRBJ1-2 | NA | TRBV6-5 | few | CASSYSAGYDYGYTF | TGTGCCAGCAGTTACTCAGCGGGGTACGACTATGGCTACACCTTC
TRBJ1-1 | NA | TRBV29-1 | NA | CSVQGFRMNTEAFF | TGCAGCGTCCAGGGTTTCCGAATGAACACTGAAGCTTTCTTT
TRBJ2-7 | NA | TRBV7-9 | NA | CASQRGYEQYF | TGTGCCTCACAACGGGGCTACGAGCAGTACTTC
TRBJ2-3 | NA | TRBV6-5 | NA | CASSGRRGKDTQYF | TGTGCCAGCTCTGGTCGCAGGGGTAAGGATACGCAGTATTTT
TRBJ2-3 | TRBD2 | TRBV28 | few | CASSSPRGGGDTQYF | TGTGCCAGCAGTTCCCCTCGGGGGGGAGGAGATACGCAGTATTTT
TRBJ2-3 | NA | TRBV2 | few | CASIGREKPDTQYF | TGTGCCAGCATCGGCAGGGAAAAACCAGATACGCAGTATTTT
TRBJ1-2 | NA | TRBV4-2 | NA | CASSQREGTTNYGYTF | TGTGCCAGCAGCCAACGGGAGGGGACCACTAACTATGGCTACACCTTC
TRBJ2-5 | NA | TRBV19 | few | CASSIRGSAFRGETQYF | TGTGCCAGTAGTATCCGAGGGTCAGCCTTCCGCGGAGAGACCCAGTACTTC
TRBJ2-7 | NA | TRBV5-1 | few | CASSLAVGNEQYF | TGCGCCAGCAGCTTGGCCGTCGGGAACGAGCAGTACTTC
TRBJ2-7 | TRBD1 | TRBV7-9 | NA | CASSHHGTGNPLEQYF | TGTGCCAGCAGCCATCACGGGACAGGGAATCCGCTCGAGCAGTACTTC
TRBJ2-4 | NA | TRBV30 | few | CAWSLVGRAAKNIQYF | TGTGCCTGGAGTCTGGTGGGCAGGGCGGCCAAAAACATTCAGTACTTC
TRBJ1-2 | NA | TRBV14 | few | CASSQDFRHYGYTF | TGTGCCAGCAGCCAAGATTTCAGGCACTATGGCTACACCTTC
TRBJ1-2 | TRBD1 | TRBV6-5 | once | CASSLRGRMGYTF | TGTGCCAGCAGCCTCAGGGGGCGTATGGGCTACACCTTC
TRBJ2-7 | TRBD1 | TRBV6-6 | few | CASSTTGTGTYEQYF | TGTGCCAGCAGCACTACCGGGACAGGGACCTACGAGCAGTACTTC
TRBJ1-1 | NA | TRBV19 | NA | CASSRQGGLNTEAFF | TGTGCCAGTAGTCGACAAGGAGGATTAAACACTGAAGCTTTCTTT
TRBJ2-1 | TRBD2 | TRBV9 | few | CASSPGLAGNNEQFF | TGTGCCAGCAGCCCGGGACTAGCGGGGAACAATGAGCAGTTCTTC
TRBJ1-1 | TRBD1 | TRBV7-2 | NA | CASGTLQGYTEAFF | TGTGCCAGCGGAACACTACAGGGGTACACTGAAGCTTTCTTT